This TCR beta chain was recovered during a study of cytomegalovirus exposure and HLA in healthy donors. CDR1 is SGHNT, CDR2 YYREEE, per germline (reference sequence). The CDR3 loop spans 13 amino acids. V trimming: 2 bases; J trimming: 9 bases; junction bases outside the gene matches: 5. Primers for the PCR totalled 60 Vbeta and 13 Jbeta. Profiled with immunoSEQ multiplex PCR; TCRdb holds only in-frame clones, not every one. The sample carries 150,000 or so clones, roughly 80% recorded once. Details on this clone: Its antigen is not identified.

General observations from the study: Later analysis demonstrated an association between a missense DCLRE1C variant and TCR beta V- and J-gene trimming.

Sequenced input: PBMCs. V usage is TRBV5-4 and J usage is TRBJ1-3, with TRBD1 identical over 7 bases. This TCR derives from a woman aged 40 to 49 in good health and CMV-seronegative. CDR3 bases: TGTGCCAGCAGCTTACAGGGGATCCGCACCATATATTTT. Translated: CASSLQGIRTIYF.